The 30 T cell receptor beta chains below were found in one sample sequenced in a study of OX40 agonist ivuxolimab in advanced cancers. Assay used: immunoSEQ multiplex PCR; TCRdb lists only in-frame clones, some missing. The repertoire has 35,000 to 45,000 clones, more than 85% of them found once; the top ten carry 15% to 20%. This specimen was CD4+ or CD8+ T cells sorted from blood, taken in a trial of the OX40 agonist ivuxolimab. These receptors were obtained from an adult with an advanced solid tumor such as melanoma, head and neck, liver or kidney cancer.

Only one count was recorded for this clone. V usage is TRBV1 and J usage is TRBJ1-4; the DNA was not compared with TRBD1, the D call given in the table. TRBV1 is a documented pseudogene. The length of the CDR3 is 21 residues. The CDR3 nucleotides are TGCACCAGCAGCCAAGTGAAAAGGGACAGGTGGACCCTAGCTACTAATGAAAAACTGTTTTTT. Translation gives CTSSQVKRDRWTLATNEKLFF.

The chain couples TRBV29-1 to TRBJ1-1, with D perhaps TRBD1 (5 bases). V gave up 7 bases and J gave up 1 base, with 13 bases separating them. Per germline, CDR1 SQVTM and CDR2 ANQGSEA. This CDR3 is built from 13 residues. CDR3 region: CSAADGTNTEAFF. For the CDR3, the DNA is TGCAGCGCCGCGGACGGGACGAACACTGAAGCTTTCTTT. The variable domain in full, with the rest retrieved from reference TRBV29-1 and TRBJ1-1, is SAVISQKPSRDICQRGTSLTIQCQVDSQVTMMFWYRQQPGQSLTLIATANQGSEATYESGFVIDKFPISRPNLTFSTLTVSNMSPEDSSIYLCSAADGTNTEAFFGQGTRLTVV.

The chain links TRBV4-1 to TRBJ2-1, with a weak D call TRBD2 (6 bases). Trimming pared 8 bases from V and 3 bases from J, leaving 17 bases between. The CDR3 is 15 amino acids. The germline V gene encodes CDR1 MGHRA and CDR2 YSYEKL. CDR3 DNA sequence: TGCGCCAGCGTGCCGTTGTGGGGGGACTACAATGAGCAGTTCTTC. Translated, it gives CASVPLWGDYNEQFF.

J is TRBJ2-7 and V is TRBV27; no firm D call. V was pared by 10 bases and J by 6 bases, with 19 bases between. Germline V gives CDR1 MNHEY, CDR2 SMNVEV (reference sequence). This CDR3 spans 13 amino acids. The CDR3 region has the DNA TGTGCCATCGCCCTCGACTCCGTCAGCGAGCAGTACTTC. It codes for CAIALDSVSEQYF.

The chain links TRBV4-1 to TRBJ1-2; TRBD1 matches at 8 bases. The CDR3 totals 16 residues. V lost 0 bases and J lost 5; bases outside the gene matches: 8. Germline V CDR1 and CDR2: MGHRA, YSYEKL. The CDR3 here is CASSQDRTGNRYGYTF. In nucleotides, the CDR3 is TGCGCCAGCAGCCAAGACCGGACAGGGAATCGGTATGGCTACACCTTC.

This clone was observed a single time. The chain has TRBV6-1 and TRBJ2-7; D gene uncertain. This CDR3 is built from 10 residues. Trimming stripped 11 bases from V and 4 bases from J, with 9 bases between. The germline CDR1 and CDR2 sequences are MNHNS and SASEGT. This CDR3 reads CAARDYEQYF. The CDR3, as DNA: TGTGCCGCCCGAGATTACGAGCAGTACTTC.

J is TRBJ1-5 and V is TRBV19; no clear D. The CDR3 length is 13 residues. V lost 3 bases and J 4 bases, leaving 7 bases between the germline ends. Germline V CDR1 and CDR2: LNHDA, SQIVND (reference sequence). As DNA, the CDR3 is TGTGCCAGTAGTATCGCCTCAAATCAGCCCCAGCATTTT. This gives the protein CASSIASNQPQHF. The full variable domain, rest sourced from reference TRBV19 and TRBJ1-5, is DGGITQSPKYLFRKEGQNVTLSCEQNLNHDAMYWYRQDPGQGLRLIYYSQIVNDFQKGDIAEGYSVSREKKESFPLTVTSAQKNPTAFYLCASSIASNQPQHFGDGTRLSIL.

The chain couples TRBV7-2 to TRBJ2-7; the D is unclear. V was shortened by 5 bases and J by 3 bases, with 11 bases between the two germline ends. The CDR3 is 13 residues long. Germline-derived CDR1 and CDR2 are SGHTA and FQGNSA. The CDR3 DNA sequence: TGTGCCAGCAGCCTTGGACCCAGCTACGAGCAGTACTTC. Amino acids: CASSLGPSYEQYF.

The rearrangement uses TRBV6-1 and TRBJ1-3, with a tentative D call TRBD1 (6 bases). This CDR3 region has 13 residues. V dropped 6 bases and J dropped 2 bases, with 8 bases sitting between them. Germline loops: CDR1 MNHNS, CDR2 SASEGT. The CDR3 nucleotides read TGTGCCAGCAGACAGGGTACTGGAAACACCATATATTTT. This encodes CASRQGTGNTIYF.

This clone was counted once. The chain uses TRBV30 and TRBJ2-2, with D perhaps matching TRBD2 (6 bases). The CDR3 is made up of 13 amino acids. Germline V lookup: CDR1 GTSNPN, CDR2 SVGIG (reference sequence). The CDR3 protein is CAGVGTNTGELFF. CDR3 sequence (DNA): TGTGCGGGTGTCGGGACTAACACCGGGGAGCTGTTTTTT.

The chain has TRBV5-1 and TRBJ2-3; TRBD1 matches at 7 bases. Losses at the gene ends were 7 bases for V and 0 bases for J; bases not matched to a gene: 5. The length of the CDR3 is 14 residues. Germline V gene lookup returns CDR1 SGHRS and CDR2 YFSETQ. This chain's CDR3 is CASGQVTSTDTQYF. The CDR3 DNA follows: TGCGCCAGCGGACAGGTCACTAGCACAGATACGCAGTATTTT.

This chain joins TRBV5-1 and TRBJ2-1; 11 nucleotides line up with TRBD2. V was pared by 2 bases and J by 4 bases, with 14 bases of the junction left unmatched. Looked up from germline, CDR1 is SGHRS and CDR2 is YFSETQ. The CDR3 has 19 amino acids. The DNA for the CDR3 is TGCGCCAGCAGCTTCTGGAGTAGCGGGGGGGCGGATCATTACAATGAGCAGTTCTTC. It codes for CASSFWSSGGADHYNEQFF.

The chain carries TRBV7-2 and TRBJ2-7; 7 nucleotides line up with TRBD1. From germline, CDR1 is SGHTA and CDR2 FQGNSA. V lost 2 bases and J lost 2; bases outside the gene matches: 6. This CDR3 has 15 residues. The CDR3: CASSLYIQGAYEQYF. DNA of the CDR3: TGTGCCAGCAGCTTATATATTCAGGGGGCCTACGAGCAGTACTTC.

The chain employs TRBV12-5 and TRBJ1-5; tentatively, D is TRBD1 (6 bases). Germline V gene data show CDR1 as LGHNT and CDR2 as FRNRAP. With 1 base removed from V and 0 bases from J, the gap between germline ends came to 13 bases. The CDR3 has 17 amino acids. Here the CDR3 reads CASGLGEHRDSNQPQHF. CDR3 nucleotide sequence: TGTGCTAGTGGTTTGGGGGAGCACAGGGATAGCAATCAGCCCCAGCATTTT.

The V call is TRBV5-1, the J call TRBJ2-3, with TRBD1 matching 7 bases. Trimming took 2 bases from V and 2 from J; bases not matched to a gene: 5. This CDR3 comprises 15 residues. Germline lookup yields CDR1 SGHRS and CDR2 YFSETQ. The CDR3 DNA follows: TGCGCCAGCAGCTTACAGGGGACCCTCACAGATACGCAGTATTTT. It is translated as CASSLQGTLTDTQYF.

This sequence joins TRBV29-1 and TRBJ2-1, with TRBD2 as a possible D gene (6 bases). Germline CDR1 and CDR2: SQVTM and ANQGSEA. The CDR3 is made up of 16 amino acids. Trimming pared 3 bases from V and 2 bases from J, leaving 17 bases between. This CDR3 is CSVDLGGRSAYNEQFF. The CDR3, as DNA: TGCAGCGTTGATCTAGGTGGGAGGTCGGCCTACAATGAGCAGTTCTTC.

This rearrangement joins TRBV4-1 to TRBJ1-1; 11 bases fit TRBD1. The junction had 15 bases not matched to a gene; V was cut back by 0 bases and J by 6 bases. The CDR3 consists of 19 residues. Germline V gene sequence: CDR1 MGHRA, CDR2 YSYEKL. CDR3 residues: CASSQEESGQGASRPEAFF. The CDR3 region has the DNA TGCGCCAGCAGCCAAGAAGAATCAGGACAGGGGGCCTCTCGCCCTGAAGCTTTCTTT.

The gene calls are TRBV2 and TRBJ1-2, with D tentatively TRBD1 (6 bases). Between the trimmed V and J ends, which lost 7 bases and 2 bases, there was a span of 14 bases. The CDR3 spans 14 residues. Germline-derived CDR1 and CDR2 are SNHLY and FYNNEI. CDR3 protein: CASTLGTGNYGYTF. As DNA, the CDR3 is TGTGCCAGCACCTTGGGCACAGGGAACTATGGCTACACCTTC.

The CDR3 bases are TGCGCCAGCAGCCAAGGCTTTACCAACACTGAAGCTTTCTTT. Its translation: CASSQGFTNTEAFF. The chain carries TRBV4-1 and TRBJ1-1; D gene ambiguous. V was cut by 1 base and J by 2 bases, with 8 bases left in between. Germline-derived CDR1 and CDR2 are MGHRA and YSYEKL. The CDR3 has 14 residues.

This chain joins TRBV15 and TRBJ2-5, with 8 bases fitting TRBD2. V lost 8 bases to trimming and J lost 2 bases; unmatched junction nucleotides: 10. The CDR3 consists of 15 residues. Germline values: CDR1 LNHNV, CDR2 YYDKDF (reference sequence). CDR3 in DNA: TGTGCCACCCAAGATGGCGGGGGGATACAAGAGACCCAGTACTTC. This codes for CATQDGGGIQETQYF.

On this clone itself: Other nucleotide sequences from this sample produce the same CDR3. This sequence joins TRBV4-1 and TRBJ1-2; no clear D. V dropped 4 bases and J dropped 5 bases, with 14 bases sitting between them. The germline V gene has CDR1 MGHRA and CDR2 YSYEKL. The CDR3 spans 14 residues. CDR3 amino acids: CASSLSTEPYGYTF. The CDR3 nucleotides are TGCGCCAGCAGCCTATCGACGGAACCTTATGGCTACACCTTC.

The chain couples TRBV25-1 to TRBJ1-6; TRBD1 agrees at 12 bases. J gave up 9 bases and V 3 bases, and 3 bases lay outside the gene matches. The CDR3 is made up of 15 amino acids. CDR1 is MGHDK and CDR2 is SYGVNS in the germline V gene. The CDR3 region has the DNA TGTGCCAGCAGTGACGGGACAGGGGGCAGTTCACCCCTCCACTTT. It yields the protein CASSDGTGGSSPLHF.

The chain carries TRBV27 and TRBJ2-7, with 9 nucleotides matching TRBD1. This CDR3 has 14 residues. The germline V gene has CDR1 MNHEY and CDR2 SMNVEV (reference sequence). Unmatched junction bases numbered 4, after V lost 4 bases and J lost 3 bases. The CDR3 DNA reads TGTGCCAGCAGTTATGACAGGGGGGACTACGAGCAGTACTTC. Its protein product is CASSYDRGDYEQYF.

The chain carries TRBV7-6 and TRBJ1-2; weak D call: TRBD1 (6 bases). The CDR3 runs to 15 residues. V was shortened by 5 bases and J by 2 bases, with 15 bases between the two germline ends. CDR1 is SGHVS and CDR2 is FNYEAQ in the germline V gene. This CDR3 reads CASSLTRGINYGYTF. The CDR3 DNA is TGTGCCAGCAGCCTAACCAGGGGCATCAACTATGGCTACACCTTC.

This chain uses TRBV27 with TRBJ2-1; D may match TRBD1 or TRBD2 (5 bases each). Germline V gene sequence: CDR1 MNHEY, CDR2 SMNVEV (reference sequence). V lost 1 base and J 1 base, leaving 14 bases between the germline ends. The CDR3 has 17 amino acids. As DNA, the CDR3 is TGTGCCAGCAGTTTATGGGGACCCAGAGAGTCCTACAATGAGCAGTTCTTC. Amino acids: CASSLWGPRESYNEQFF.

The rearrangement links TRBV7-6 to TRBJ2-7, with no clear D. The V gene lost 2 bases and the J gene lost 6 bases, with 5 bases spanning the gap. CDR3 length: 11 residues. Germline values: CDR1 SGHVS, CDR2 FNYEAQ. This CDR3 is CASSLSGEQYF. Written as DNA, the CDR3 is TGTGCCAGCAGCTTATCGGGCGAGCAGTACTTC.

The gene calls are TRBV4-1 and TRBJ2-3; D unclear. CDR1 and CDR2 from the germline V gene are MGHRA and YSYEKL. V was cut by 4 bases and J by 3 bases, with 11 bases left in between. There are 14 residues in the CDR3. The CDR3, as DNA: TGCGCCAGCAGCCCCATGAGTATTACAGATACGCAGTATTTT. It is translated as CASSPMSITDTQYF.

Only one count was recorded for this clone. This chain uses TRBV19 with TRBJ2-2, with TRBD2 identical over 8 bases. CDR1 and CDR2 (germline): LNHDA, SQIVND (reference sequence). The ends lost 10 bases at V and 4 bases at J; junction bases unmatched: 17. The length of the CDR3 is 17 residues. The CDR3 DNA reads TGTGCCACCTCACAGTACAGCCTACGGGGGGGCACCGGGGAGCTGTTTTTT. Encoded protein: CATSQYSLRGGTGELFF.

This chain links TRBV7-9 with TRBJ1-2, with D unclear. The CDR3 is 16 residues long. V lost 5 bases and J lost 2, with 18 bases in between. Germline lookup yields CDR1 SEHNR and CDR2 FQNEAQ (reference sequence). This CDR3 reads CASSRESALLNYGYTF. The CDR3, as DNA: TGTGCCAGCAGCCGGGAGTCTGCATTACTAAACTATGGCTACACCTTC.

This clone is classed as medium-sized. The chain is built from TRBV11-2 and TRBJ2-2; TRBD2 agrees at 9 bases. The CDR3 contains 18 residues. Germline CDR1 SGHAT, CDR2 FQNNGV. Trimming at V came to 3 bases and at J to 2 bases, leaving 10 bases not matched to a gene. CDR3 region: CASSFDPRAGGNTGELFF. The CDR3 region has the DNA TGTGCCAGCAGCTTTGACCCTCGAGCGGGGGGAAACACCGGGGAGCTGTTTTTT.